The source of this T cell receptor (beta chain) is a study of neurological immune-mediated disorders. Using its own MiXCR run on the 5' RACE reads, TCRdb lists one record per CDR3 protein. This table holds about 54,000 distinct CDR3 sequences, under 5% found once. There are 12 residues in the CDR3. Unmatched junction bases numbered 5, after V lost 5 bases and J lost 8 bases. Per the germline V gene, CDR1 is DFQATT and CDR2 is SNEGSKA (reference sequence). Use was made of about 920,000 CD4+ or CD8+ T cells in sorted libraries. Study-wide results and limits: None of the features examined (clinical or MRI) was associated with the multiple sclerosis repertoire cluster. On phylogenetic grouping, the repertoires of 18 of 34 multiple sclerosis patients fell within one related-CDR3 cluster, constituting a possible signature.

This clonotype was counted ten times or more. The antigen is unknown. The chain combines TRBV20-1 with TRBJ1-4; 7 nucleotides agree with TRBD1. The specimen was CD4+ T cells from blood. This receptor was identified in a woman in her 40s with multiple sclerosis. The CDR3: CSARQGREKLFF. The CDR3 bases are TGCAGTGCTCGACAGGGAAGGGAAAAACTGTTTTTT.